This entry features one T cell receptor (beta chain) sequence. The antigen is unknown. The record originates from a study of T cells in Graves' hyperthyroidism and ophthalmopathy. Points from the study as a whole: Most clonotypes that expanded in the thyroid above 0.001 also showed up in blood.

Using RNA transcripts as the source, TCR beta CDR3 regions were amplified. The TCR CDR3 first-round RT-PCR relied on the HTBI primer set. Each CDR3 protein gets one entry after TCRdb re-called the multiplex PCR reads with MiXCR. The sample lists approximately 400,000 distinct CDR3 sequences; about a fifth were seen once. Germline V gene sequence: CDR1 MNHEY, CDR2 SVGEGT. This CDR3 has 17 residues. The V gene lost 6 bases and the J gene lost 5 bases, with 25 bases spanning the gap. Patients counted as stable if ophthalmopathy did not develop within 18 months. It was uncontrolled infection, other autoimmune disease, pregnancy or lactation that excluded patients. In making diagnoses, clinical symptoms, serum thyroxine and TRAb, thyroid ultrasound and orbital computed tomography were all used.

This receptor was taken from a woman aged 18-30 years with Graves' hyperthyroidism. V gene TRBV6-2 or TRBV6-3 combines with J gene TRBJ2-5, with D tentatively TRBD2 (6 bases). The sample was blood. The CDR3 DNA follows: TGTGCCAGCAGCCAAGTTTCCCCGGCGGGGATGCGGGAGACCCAGTACTTC. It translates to CASSQVSPAGMRETQYF.